The rows below give T cell receptor beta chains drawn from one sample of a study of blood T cell repertoires in COVID-19. Clones were sequenced by immunoSEQ multiplex PCR, and TCRdb holds only the in-frame ones, with some missing. Of roughly 82,000 clones listed, roughly 88% are singletons. Material for sequencing was peripheral blood. These receptors were obtained from a woman aged 50 to 65 in a cohort sampled during active COVID-19. Both conserved end residues are part of each CDR3. Fields, in order: J gene, V gene, clone size, D gene, CDR3 DNA, CDR3 protein. D genes are given only for firm matches. For some rows the clone size is stated as once, few or many, or as a class when expanded; others skip it.

>TRBJ2-7|TRBV3-1/TRBV3-2|.|.
TGTGCCAGCAGCCCTCGTGGGACAACCTACGAGCAGTACTTC
CASSPRGTTYEQYF
>TRBJ1-1|TRBV13|.|.
TGTGCCAGCAGCTTCTTCCTTGCGCCAGGGGACAAGGTGAACACTGAAGCTTTCTTT
CASSFFLAPGDKVNTEAFF
>TRBJ2-7|TRBV5-6|.|.
TGTGCCAGCAGCCCCCGGACACCTGAATTCTACGAGCAGTACTTC
CASSPRTPEFYEQYF
>TRBJ1-1|TRBV30|once|.
TGTGCCTGGAGTGGGGGCGGGGAGGCTACTGAAGCTTTCTTT
CAWSGGGEATEAFF
>TRBJ2-5|TRBV4-2|.|TRBD2
TGTGCCAGCAGCCCCCTAGGGACTAGCGGTCAAGAGACCCAGTACTTC
CASSPLGTSGQETQYF
>TRBJ1-6|TRBV6-5|.|TRBD1
TGTGCCAGCGCCCGGGACAGCGAAATTTCACCCCTCCACTTT
CASARDSEISPLHF
>TRBJ2-7|TRBV3-1/TRBV3-2|.|.
TGTGCCAGCAGCCGACTGGCGGACTACGAGCAGTACTTC
CASSRLADYEQYF
>TRBJ2-7|TRBV2|few|.
TGTGCCAGCCAACTAGACACCTACTACGAGCAGTACTTC
CASQLDTYYEQYF
>TRBJ2-7|TRBV7-2|once|TRBD2
TGTGCCAGCAGCCACCGGACTAGCGGGAGTAACGAGCAGTACTTC
CASSHRTSGSNEQYF
>TRBJ2-3|TRBV7-8|.|TRBD1
TGTGCCAGCAGCTTTCCGGGACAGGTCCGAACGCAGTATTTT
CASSFPGQVRTQYF
>TRBJ2-1|TRBV2|.|TRBD1
TGTGCCAGCACTCCAGGGGGAGCCAAGTGGTTCTTC
CASTPGGAKWFF
>TRBJ2-5|TRBV27|.|TRBD2
TGTGCCAGCAGTCCCGGGGTAGCGGGAGCGGGGGAGACCCAGTACTTC
CASSPGVAGAGETQYF
>TRBJ2-7|TRBV15|.|.
TGTGCCACCAGCAGAGAGGTGAGCGGAGCCTACGAGCAGTACTTC
CATSREVSGAYEQYF
>TRBJ2-1|TRBV10-3|once|TRBD1
TGTGCCATCAGGGGGACAGGGGGCGCGGATGAGCAGTTCTTC
CAIRGTGGADEQFF
>TRBJ2-3|TRBV27|.|TRBD2
TGTGCCAGCAGTTCTAGCGGGAGGACAGATACGCAGTATTTT
CASSSSGRTDTQYF
>TRBJ2-2|TRBV5-8|.|TRBD2
TGTGCCAGCAGATTATCTAGCGGGACTTACACCGGGGAGCTGTTTTTT
CASRLSSGTYTGELFF
>TRBJ1-3|TRBV3-1/TRBV3-2|once|TRBD1
TGTGCCAGCAGCCGGACAGGCTATTCTATCTCTGGAAACACCATATATTTT
CASSRTGYSISGNTIYF
>TRBJ1-2|TRBV28|.|TRBD1
TGTGCCAGCAGTTCCCTCGTCGACAGGGGAAACTATGGCTACACCTTC
CASSSLVDRGNYGYTF
>TRBJ2-7|TRBV30|.|.
TGTGCCCTGCAGGGCCGAACCTACGAGCAGTACTTC
CALQGRTYEQYF
>TRBJ2-2|TRBV6-5|.|.
TGTGCCAGCAGTTATACTGCGAACACCGGGGAGCTGTTTTTT
CASSYTANTGELFF
>TRBJ2-5|TRBV15|.|.
TGTGCCACCAGCAGAGCAAAAGGGGGTGGGGAGACCCAGTACTTC
CATSRAKGGGETQYF
>TRBJ1-1|TRBV14|.|TRBD1
TGTGCCAGCAGCCAAGACGGCAGGGGGCTTTTACGAGCTTTCTTT
CASSQDGRGLLRAFF
>TRBJ1-3|TRBV28|.|.
TGTGCCAGCAGTTGGGGCGGAGGAAACACCATATATTTT
CASSWGGGNTIYF
>TRBJ1-5|TRBV28|.|TRBD1
TGTGCCAGCAGTGTAGGGACAGGGGCAAATCAGCCCCAGCATTTT
CASSVGTGANQPQHF
>TRBJ2-7|TRBV7-2|few|.
TGTGCCAGCAGCTTAGTCGGGGGTGGTGTGTCCTACGAGCAGTACTTC
CASSLVGGGVSYEQYF
>TRBJ2-1|TRBV27|.|.
TGTGCCAGCTCCCGGAGGGGGTGGGAGGGAGGCAATGAGCAGTTCTTC
CASSRRGWEGGNEQFF
>TRBJ1-1|TRBV28|.|.
TGTGCCAGCAGTTACCCCCCTCAGGGGAAGAACACTGAAGCTTTCTTT
CASSYPPQGKNTEAFF
>TRBJ1-1|TRBV28|.|.
TGTGCCAGCCATCTCCGGGGGAGGAACACTGAAGCTTTCTTT
CASHLRGRNTEAFF
>TRBJ2-5|TRBV18|.|TRBD2
TGTGCCAGCTCACCACCTAGCGGGAGTGAGACCCAGTACTTC
CASSPPSGSETQYF
>TRBJ1-5|TRBV6-1|few|.
TGTGCCAGCAGTGAACCAGGGGAGGGTCAGCCCCAGCATTTT
CASSEPGEGQPQHF
>TRBJ1-1|TRBV6-6|.|.
TGTGCCAGCAGCCCGGCGGGGGTGACTGAAGCTTTCTTT
CASSPAGVTEAFF
>TRBJ2-1|TRBV6-5|once|.
TGTGCCAGCATCCCCAGGGGAGTTCCCCATGAGCAGTTCTTC
CASIPRGVPHEQFF
>TRBJ1-1|TRBV6-2/TRBV6-3|.|.
TGTGCCAGCAGTTTTACAGCAAACACTGAAGCTTTCTTT
CASSFTANTEAFF
>TRBJ1-5|TRBV19|.|.
TGTGCCAGTAGTGAATACACAGCCCCTAGCAATCAGCCCCAGCATTTT
CASSEYTAPSNQPQHF
>TRBJ2-3|TRBV30|.|.
TGTGCCTGGACATTAGGGGCCTACACAGATACGCAGTATTTT
CAWTLGAYTDTQYF
>TRBJ1-1|TRBV2|once|.
TGTGCCAGCAAAGAACGACAGGAGAACACTGAAGCTTTCTTT
CASKERQENTEAFF
>TRBJ1-1|TRBV5-8|.|.
TGTGCCAGCAGTCCGTACGCACAGACAGTGAACACTGAAGCTTTCTTT
CASSPYAQTVNTEAFF
>TRBJ2-1|TRBV9|.|.
TGTGCCAGCAGCGTAGTAGGGCAGGGTACCTACAATGAGCAGTTCTTC
CASSVVGQGTYNEQFF
>TRBJ2-7|TRBV6-5|.|.
TGTGCCAGCATGTACTACGAGCAGTACTTC
CASMYYEQYF
>TRBJ2-2|TRBV4-1|.|TRBD2
TGCGCCAGCAGCCCAAAGCGACTAGCGGGGACAAACACCGGGGAGCTGTTTTTT
CASSPKRLAGTNTGELFF
>TRBJ2-6|TRBV7-3|once|.
TGTGCCAGCAGCTCGAACTATTTCTCTGGGGCCAACGTCCTGACTTTC
CASSSNYFSGANVLTF
>TRBJ1-1|TRBV3-1/TRBV3-2|once|.
TGTGCCAGCAGGAAGGACAGTTTGAACACTGAAGCTTTCTTT
CASRKDSLNTEAFF
>TRBJ2-5|TRBV7-2|.|TRBD1
TGTGCCAGCAGCTTACGGCCAGGGGGCGTTCGAGAGACCCAGTACTTC
CASSLRPGGVRETQYF
>TRBJ2-6|TRBV19|.|.
TGTGCCAGTAGTATAGGGCGACAGTCTGGGGCCAACGTCCTGACTTTC
CASSIGRQSGANVLTF
>TRBJ2-5|TRBV4-1|.|TRBD2
TGCGCCAGCAGCCAAGGGGTGGCTAGCGGGCAAGAGACCCAGTACTTC
CASSQGVASGQETQYF